Sequencing of this TCR beta chain was carried out in a study of blood T cells in healthy people across ages (dated by TCRdb to about 2015). General notes on the study: In model experiments, roughly one uniquely barcoded TCR beta cDNA molecule per two T cells was captured by template switching. To track age-related changes in TCR beta repertoire diversity, the study relied on deep sequencing normalized with unique cDNA molecular identifiers. For two donors (one aged 18 to 29 and one aged 80 or older), the study analyzed two additional independent replicas of 1 million unique cDNA reads from the same blood draw. Four age groups were formed from the donors: young (average roughly 16 years), middle-aged (just under 40), aged (roughly 56) and long-lived (roughly 81). To avoid experimental bias, donors of different ages were randomly spread across the sequencing lanes. What the authors observed across the whole study: There was a strong correlation between observed TCR beta diversity and the percentage of naive T cells measured by flow cytometry. Because the CMV infection status of the donors was unknown, age-related changes in expanded clonotypes may potentially have been confounded. Compared with the aged group, the long-lived group had more naive CD4+ T cells, fewer expanded clones and increased TCR diversity, a pattern suggesting age selection. Bulk unsorted PBMC profiling prevented conclusive comparison of naive and antigen-experienced compartments. Total diversity estimates from one million sequenced T cells were considered lower bounds and underestimates. Observed TCR beta diversity per million T cells fell roughly linearly with age, and a significant reduction was already apparent by age about 36.

This clonotype turned up a few times. Its antigen is unknown. No per-base quality is available; no much larger clone lies one base away. V loses 4 bases at its end and J loses 7 bases; junction bases beyond the gene matches: 9. Including the terminal cysteine and phenylalanine, the CDR3 comprises 15 residues. The read is trimmed to its CDR3 DNA, 45 bases read in frame from base 1. The CDR1 and CDR2 encoded by the germline V gene are SGHDT and YYEEEE. The library was produced with 5' RACE. TCRdb records Illumina HiSeq 2500 as the sequencer. A second PCR of about 6 to 12 cycles was run with a J-beta primer mix and a sample-barcoded 5' primer. A unique molecular identifier was introduced onto each TCR beta cDNA molecule by a template-switch 5' adaptor carrying 12 random nucleotides. At least 2.5 million CDR3-containing paired-end reads were obtained from each sample. The Mint cDNA synthesis kit, primed by a TRBC-specific oligonucleotide, was used to synthesize first-strand cDNA from all RNA. After uracil-DNA glycosylase treatment, a first 18-cycle PCR used universal primers M1SS and BC2_uni_R on all cDNA. The study's processing was this. Each sample was normalized by randomly selecting 1 million high-quality reads, each carrying a distinct molecular identifier. Reads with shared molecular identifiers were discarded instead of being binned into consensus sequences. MiTCR, run with a Q25 quality threshold and the strictest error-elimination algorithm, handled CDR3 identification, clonotype clustering and error correction. A nonparametric unseen species model using Euler transformation provided a lower-bound estimate of total TCR beta diversity. TCRdb ran its own pipeline on the public reads, namely fastp trimming at Q25 and MiXCR clone calling, and kept in-frame beta chains. Every entry covers one CDR3 protein and lists the most common genes and DNA from its rows. TCRdb's processing, not the study's, gives the V and J calls here. The sample records around 600,000 distinct CDR3 sequences, roughly 43% of which are singletons. Together, the top ten hold about 26% of the sample.

Donors were 30 to 45 systemically healthy Caucasian individuals from Russia aged roughly 6 to 95 years. Each donor gave 8 to 10 milliliters of peripheral blood, drawn into EDTA-treated Vacutainer tubes. PBMCs were isolated by Ficoll-Paque density-gradient centrifugation, with at least 6 million obtained per sample. Total RNA was extracted from PBMCs with Trizol reagent, with at least 6 micrograms obtained per sample. For every donor, flow cytometry on a PBMC aliquot measured the percentage of naive CD45RAhigh/CD27high T cells. The sequencing sample was made of blood. This sequence originates from a man aged 80 or over in good health. The rearrangement combines TRBV5-6 with TRBJ2-7; 12 bases in between match TRBD2. The nucleotide sequence reads TGTGCCAGCAGCCTAATGACTAGCGGGAGTCTTGAGCAGTACTTC. It codes for CASSLMTSGSLEQYF.